Following are 3 T cell receptor beta chains from one sample sequenced in a study of control samples from healthy donors and cancer patients. The table came from immunoSEQ multiplex PCR; TCRdb's copy has only in-frame clones and leaves some out. This table holds roughly 120,000 clones, about 93% found once. Source material: blood. The receptors derive from a young man in good health.

V and J are TRBV10-2 and TRBJ1-4, with 12 bases identical to TRBD1. Germline loops: CDR1 WSHSY, CDR2 SAAADI. The CDR3 extends over 17 amino acids. V lost 8 bases to trimming and J lost 0 bases; unmatched junction nucleotides: 7. Written as DNA, the CDR3 is TGCGCCAGCGGGGGGGACAGGGGGCTCGCAACTAATGAAAAACTGTTTTTT. It encodes CASGGDRGLATNEKLFF.

The chain recombines TRBV27 with TRBJ1-4, with 11 bases aligning to TRBD1. Germline V gene sequence: CDR1 MNHEY, CDR2 SMNVEV (reference sequence). The CDR3 runs 16 residues. With 5 bases clipped from V and 7 bases from J, the junction kept 9 bases outside the gene matches. The CDR3 DNA reads TGTGCCAGCAGTAAATGGACAGGGGGCGCGTCTGAAAAACTGTTTTTT. Its translation is CASSKWTGGASEKLFF.

The rearrangement links TRBV6-6 to TRBJ1-1; TRBD1 aligns across 7 bases. CDR1 MNHNY and CDR2 SVGAGI come from the germline V gene (reference sequence). The CDR3 loop spans 15 amino acids. V lost 6 bases, J lost 1 base, and 8 bases stayed unmatched. This chain's CDR3 is CASRGQSYGNTEAFF. CDR3 nucleotide sequence: TGTGCCAGCAGGGGACAGTCTTATGGGAACACTGAAGCTTTCTTT.